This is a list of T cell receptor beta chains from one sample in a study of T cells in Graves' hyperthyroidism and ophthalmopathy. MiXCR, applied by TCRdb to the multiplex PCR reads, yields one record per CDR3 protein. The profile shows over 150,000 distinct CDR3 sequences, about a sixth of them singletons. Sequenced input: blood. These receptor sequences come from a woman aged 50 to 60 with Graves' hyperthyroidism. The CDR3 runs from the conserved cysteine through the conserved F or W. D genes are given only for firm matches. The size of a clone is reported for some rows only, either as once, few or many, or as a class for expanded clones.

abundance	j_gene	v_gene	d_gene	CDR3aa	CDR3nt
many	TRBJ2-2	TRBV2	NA	CASSWTENTGELFF	TGTGCCAGCAGTTGGACGGAAAACACCGGGGAGCTGTTTTTT
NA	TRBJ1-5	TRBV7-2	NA	CASSFSGTDPNQPQHF	TGTGCCAGCAGCTTCAGCGGGACCGACCCTAATCAGCCCCAGCATTTT
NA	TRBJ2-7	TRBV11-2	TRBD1	CASSPTGQVHSYEQYF	TGTGCCAGCAGCCCTACCGGACAGGTCCACTCCTACGAGCAGTACTTC
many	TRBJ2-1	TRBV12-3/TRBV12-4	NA	CASSAHPGFLKDDNEQFF	TGTGCCAGCAGTGCTCATCCGGGATTCCTAAAAGATGACAATGAGCAGTTCTTC
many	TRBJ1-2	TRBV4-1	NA	CASSQDSNRGYGYTF	TGCGCCAGCAGCCAAGATTCTAACAGAGGCTATGGCTACACCTTC
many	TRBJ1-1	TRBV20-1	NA	CSARVAGLIDTEAFF	TGCAGTGCTAGAGTCGCAGGGTTAATAGACACTGAAGCTTTCTTT
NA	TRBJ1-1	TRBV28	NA	CASSLSITEAFF	TGTGCCAGCAGTCTCTCCATCACTGAAGCTTTCTTT
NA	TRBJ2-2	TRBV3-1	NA	CASSQSGPNGELFF	TGTGCCAGCAGCCAGAGTGGTCCGAACGGGGAGCTGTTTTTT
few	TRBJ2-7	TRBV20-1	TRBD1	CSAEGTVPYEQYF	TGCAGTGCAGAGGGGACAGTCCCCTACGAGCAGTACTTC
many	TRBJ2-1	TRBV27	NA	CASFKLGRDYNEQFF	TGTGCCAGCTTCAAACTAGGGCGAGACTACAATGAGCAGTTCTTC
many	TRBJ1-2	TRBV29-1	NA	CSVEPLGDSGYTF	TGCAGCGTTGAACCCTTGGGGGACTCAGGCTACACCTTC
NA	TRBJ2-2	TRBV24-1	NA	CATSDKRPSDRNTGELFF	TGTGCCACCAGTGATAAGCGCCCCTCGGACAGGAACACCGGGGAGCTGTTTTTT
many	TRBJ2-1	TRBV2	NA	CASRLVDEQFF	TGTGCCAGCAGACTAGTAGATGAGCAGTTCTTC
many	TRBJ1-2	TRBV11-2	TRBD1	CASRHILQGLNYGYTF	TGTGCCAGCAGACATATCCTACAGGGGCTGAACTATGGCTACACCTTC
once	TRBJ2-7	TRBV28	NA	CASSSPDSSYEQYF	TGTGCCAGCAGTTCCCCGGACAGTTCCTACGAGCAGTACTTC
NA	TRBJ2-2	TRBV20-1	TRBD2	CSAGLAGVRTGELFF	TGCAGTGCCGGACTAGCGGGAGTAAGGACCGGGGAGCTGTTTTTT
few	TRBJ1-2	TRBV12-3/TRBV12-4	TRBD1	CASSHDRAGFFGYTF	TGTGCCAGCAGCCACGACAGGGCCGGGTTTTTCGGCTACACCTTC
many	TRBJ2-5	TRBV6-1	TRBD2	CASSPGLAVKETQYF	TGTGCCAGCAGCCCGGGACTAGCGGTTAAAGAGACCCAGTACTTC
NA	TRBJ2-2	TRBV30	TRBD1	CAWTGTGITGELFF	TGTGCCTGGACAGGGACAGGGATCACCGGGGAGCTGTTTTTT
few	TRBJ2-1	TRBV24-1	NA	CATSGSVYNEQFF	TGTGCCACCAGCGGGAGCGTATACAATGAGCAGTTCTTC
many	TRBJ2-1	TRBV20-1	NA	CSASPLSGQSSYNEQFF	TGCAGTGCTAGTCCCCTAAGTGGGCAAAGCTCCTACAATGAGCAGTTCTTC
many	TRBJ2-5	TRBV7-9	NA	CASSHDPGKQETQYF	TGTGCCAGCAGCCACGATCCTGGGAAACAAGAGACCCAGTACTTC
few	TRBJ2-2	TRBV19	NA	CASTKAGVGTGELFF	TGTGCCAGTACCAAAGCGGGTGTAGGCACCGGGGAGCTGTTTTTT
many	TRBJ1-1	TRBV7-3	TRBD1	CASSPGTGANTEAFF	TGTGCCAGCAGCCCTGGGACAGGGGCGAACACTGAAGCTTTCTTT
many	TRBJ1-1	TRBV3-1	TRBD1	CASNPGGGAAAFF	TGTGCCAGCAACCCGGGAGGGGGCGCCGCGGCTTTCTTT
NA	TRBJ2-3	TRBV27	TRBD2	CASRTGLDTDTQYF	TGTGCCAGCAGAACGGGACTAGACACAGATACGCAGTATTTT
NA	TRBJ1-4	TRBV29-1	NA	CSVSQGDEKLFF	TGCAGCGTTTCCCAGGGAGATGAAAAACTGTTTTTT
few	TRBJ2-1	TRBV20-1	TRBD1	CSARSTGTGVDNEQFF	TGCAGTGCTAGATCGACCGGGACAGGGGTTGACAATGAGCAGTTCTTC
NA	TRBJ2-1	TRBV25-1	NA	CASSEYGSPDPMDEQFF	TGTGCCAGCAGTGAATACGGGAGTCCCGATCCGATGGATGAGCAGTTCTTC
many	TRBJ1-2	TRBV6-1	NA	CASSGELRPDYGYTF	TGTGCCAGCAGTGGTGAGCTTCGGCCGGACTATGGCTACACCTTC
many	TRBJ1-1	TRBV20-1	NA	CSPVGFQGTEAFF	TGCAGTCCCGTAGGATTCCAGGGAACTGAAGCTTTCTTT
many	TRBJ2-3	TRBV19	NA	CASSGVGHPSTDTQYF	TGTGCCAGTAGCGGAGTGGGTCATCCTAGCACAGATACGCAGTATTTT
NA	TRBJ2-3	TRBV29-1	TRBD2	CSVDGTSGKTDTQYF	TGCAGCGTTGACGGGACTAGCGGGAAAACAGATACGCAGTATTTT
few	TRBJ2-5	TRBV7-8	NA	CASSHPGGETQYF	TGTGCCAGCAGCCATCCAGGGGGGGAGACCCAGTACTTC
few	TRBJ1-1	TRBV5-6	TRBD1	CASSFRGPNPSEAFF	TGTGCCAGCAGCTTCAGGGGGCCCAACCCCTCTGAAGCTTTCTTT
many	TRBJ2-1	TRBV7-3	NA	CASSLANNEQFF	TGTGCCAGCAGCTTAGCGAACAATGAGCAGTTCTTC
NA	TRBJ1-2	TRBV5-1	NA	CASSLAGQDYGYTF	TGCGCCAGCAGCTTGGCCGGCCAGGACTATGGCTACACCTTC
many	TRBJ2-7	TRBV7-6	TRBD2	CASSPTSGRYEQYF	TGTGCCAGCAGCCCCACTAGCGGGAGATACGAGCAGTACTTC
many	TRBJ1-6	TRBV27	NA	CASSPRTAYNSPLHF	TGTGCCAGCAGTCCAAGGACAGCCTATAATTCACCCCTCCACTTT
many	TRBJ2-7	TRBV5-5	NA	CASSGEQGPEQYF	TGTGCCAGCAGCGGAGAACAGGGACCCGAGCAGTACTTC
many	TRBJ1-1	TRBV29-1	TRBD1	CSVNRGMNTEAFF	TGCAGCGTCAACAGGGGGATGAACACTGAAGCTTTCTTT
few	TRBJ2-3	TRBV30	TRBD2	CAWSVQPLAGRDTQYF	TGTGCCTGGAGTGTCCAACCACTAGCGGGCCGGGATACGCAGTATTTT
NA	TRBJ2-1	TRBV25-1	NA	CASSESSTGTKIGNEQFF	TGTGCCAGCAGTGAATCTTCCACCGGGACAAAAATAGGCAATGAGCAGTTCTTC
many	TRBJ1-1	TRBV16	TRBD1	CASSHNRGLTEAFF	TGTGCCAGCAGCCATAACAGGGGGCTTACTGAAGCTTTCTTT
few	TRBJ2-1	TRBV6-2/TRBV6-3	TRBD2	CASSPKGASGSSYNEQFF	TGTGCCAGCAGTCCCAAGGGAGCTAGCGGGAGCTCCTACAATGAGCAGTTCTTC
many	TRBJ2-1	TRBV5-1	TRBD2	CASSLQREDNEQFF	TGCGCCAGCAGCTTGCAGCGGGAGGACAATGAGCAGTTCTTC
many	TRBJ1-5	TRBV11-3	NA	CASSLDGRRQPQHF	TGTGCCAGCAGCTTAGATGGGCGGCGTCAGCCCCAGCATTTT
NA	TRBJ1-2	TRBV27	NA	CASNLRGAGYTF	TGTGCCAGCAATTTACGCGGGGCGGGCTACACCTTC
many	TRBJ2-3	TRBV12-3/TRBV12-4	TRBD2	CASSHQLADFSTDTQYF	TGTGCCAGCAGTCACCAGCTAGCGGATTTTAGCACAGATACGCAGTATTTT
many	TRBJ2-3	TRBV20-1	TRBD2	CSAREAGLAGITDTQYF	TGCAGTGCTAGAGAGGCCGGACTAGCGGGTATCACAGATACGCAGTATTTT
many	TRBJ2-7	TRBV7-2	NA	CASSLLRVLRGTTDEQYF	TGTGCCAGCAGCTTACTACGTGTTCTTCGGGGCACAACGGACGAGCAGTACTTC
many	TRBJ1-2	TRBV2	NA	CASSTRGLGYTF	TGTGCCAGCAGCACCCGGGGGTTGGGCTACACCTTC
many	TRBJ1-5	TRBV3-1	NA	CASSPLNSNQPQHF	TGTGCCAGCAGCCCCCTTAATAGCAATCAGCCCCAGCATTTT